This TCR beta chain was obtained from a study of cytomegalovirus exposure and HLA in healthy donors. Of note for this clone: What it binds is not known.

It was healthy bone marrow donors who served as donors. A multiplex PCR was run with 60 Vbeta primers and 13 Jbeta primers. The data were produced by immunoSEQ multiplex PCR, yet TCRdb's version contains in-frame clones alone and is incomplete. The sample lists 100,000 to 150,000 clones; around four fifths were seen once. Study-wide findings and caveats: Looking again later, the authors saw that most CMV-associated TCR beta chains seemed HLA-restricted. Previous analysis showed most TCR beta V segments were productive about 87% or about 30% of the time.

Sequences were obtained from PBMCs. The receptor was isolated from a woman aged 45-65 years in good health and CMV-seropositive.

The CDR3 DNA follows: TGTGCCAGCAGCTTGTACTTAGACTCTCCTGACAATGAGCAGTTCTTC. It codes for CASSLYLDSPDNEQFF. The V call is TRBV5-4, the J call TRBJ2-1; D uncertain. Trimming left V 1 base short and J 5 bases short, with 16 bases between. CDR1 is SGHNT and CDR2 is YYREEE in the germline V gene (reference sequence). This CDR3 region has 16 residues.